This T cell receptor beta chain was sequenced for a study of cytomegalovirus exposure and HLA in healthy donors. Study-wide background: Early released data comprised about 85 million unique TCRs from HLA-typed donors. Regarding the study as a whole: An analysis done earlier found most TCR beta V segments productive about 87% or about 30% of the time.

A note on this clone: What it binds is unknown.

In germline, CDR1 is MNHEY, CDR2 SMNVEV (reference sequence). The CDR3 has 17 amino acids. The ends lost 6 bases at V and 2 bases at J; junction bases unmatched: 13. 60 Vbeta and 13 Jbeta primers were used in PCR. Generated by immunoSEQ multiplex PCR, the TCRdb table keeps only in-frame clones and is missing some. This sample carries about 160,000 clones, around 79% of them seen once, and the ten largest clones take approximately 3%. The rearrangement uses TRBV27 and TRBJ2-7; TRBD1 agrees at 10 bases. The sequencing input was PBMCs. The receptor was derived from a woman aged 40 to 55 in good health and CMV-seronegative. CDR3 DNA sequence: TGTGCCAGCAGAGGGACCCCGACAGGGGGCCTTACCTACGAGCAGTACTTC. Protein product: CASRGTPTGGLTYEQYF.